This is a list of T cell receptor beta chains from one sample in a study of blood T cell repertoires in COVID-19. Method: immunoSEQ multiplex PCR; TCRdb's copy keeps in-frame clones and lacks some. The sample carries some 180,000 clones, about 70% recorded once. What was sequenced was peripheral blood. The receptors stem from a woman aged 45-59 years with active or convalescent COVID-19. The CDR3 runs from the conserved cysteine through the conserved F or W. A D gene is named only where the DNA matches it firmly. The size of a clone is reported for some rows only, either as once, few or many, or as a class for expanded clones.

v_call: TRBV14; clone_size: -; j_call: TRBJ2-7; d_call: -; cdr3_nt: TGTGCCAGCAGCCGTTCATTACCGGGCGAGCAGTACTTC; cdr3_aa: CASSRSLPGEQYF
v_call: TRBV6-2/TRBV6-3; clone_size: -; j_call: TRBJ2-1; d_call: -; cdr3_nt: TGTGCCAGCAGTCGGACTCTTTTGAGCTCCTACAATGAGCAGTTCTTC; cdr3_aa: CASSRTLLSSYNEQFF
v_call: TRBV4-3; clone_size: -; j_call: TRBJ1-2; d_call: -; cdr3_nt: TGCGCCAGCAGCTTGAGCCAGGGCGGAAACTATGGCTACACCTTC; cdr3_aa: CASSLSQGGNYGYTF
v_call: TRBV7-2; clone_size: -; j_call: TRBJ1-4; d_call: -; cdr3_nt: TGTGCCAGCAGCTTAGGACAGCGCTCAGGTGAAAAACTGTTTTTT; cdr3_aa: CASSLGQRSGEKLFF
v_call: TRBV19; clone_size: many; j_call: TRBJ1-2; d_call: -; cdr3_nt: TGTGCCAGTAGTCCTACAAGTCTAGCTAACTATGGCTACACCTTC; cdr3_aa: CASSPTSLANYGYTF
v_call: TRBV28; clone_size: -; j_call: TRBJ1-1; d_call: TRBD1; cdr3_nt: TGTGCCAGCAGTTTCACAGGGGACGTAATGAACACTGAAGCTTTCTTT; cdr3_aa: CASSFTGDVMNTEAFF
v_call: TRBV6-2/TRBV6-3; clone_size: -; j_call: TRBJ1-1; d_call: -; cdr3_nt: TGTGCCAGCAGTTCAGTGGGGGGCACTGAAGCTTTCTTT; cdr3_aa: CASSSVGGTEAFF
v_call: TRBV4-2; clone_size: -; j_call: TRBJ2-2; d_call: TRBD2; cdr3_nt: TGTGCCAGCAGCCAAGTGGGACTAGCGGGAGATGGGCACACCGGGGAGCTGTTTTTT; cdr3_aa: CASSQVGLAGDGHTGELFF
v_call: TRBV28; clone_size: -; j_call: TRBJ2-1; d_call: -; cdr3_nt: TGTGCCAGCAGTTTAACTAGTGGGGTTTACAATGAGCAGTTCTTC; cdr3_aa: CASSLTSGVYNEQFF
v_call: TRBV7-2; clone_size: -; j_call: TRBJ2-5; d_call: TRBD2; cdr3_nt: TGTGCCAGCAGCGTAGCGGGCATCCAAGAGACCCAGTACTTC; cdr3_aa: CASSVAGIQETQYF
v_call: TRBV28; clone_size: -; j_call: TRBJ1-2; d_call: TRBD1; cdr3_nt: TGTGCCAGCGCCCACCCAAGGGGGGGGACAGGGGGCTTTGGCTATGGCTACACCTTC; cdr3_aa: CASAHPRGGTGGFGYGYTF
v_call: TRBV6-5; clone_size: -; j_call: TRBJ2-1; d_call: -; cdr3_nt: TGTGCCAGCACTAGAGACGGGAGTAATGAGCAGTTCTTC; cdr3_aa: CASTRDGSNEQFF
v_call: TRBV30; clone_size: once; j_call: TRBJ1-5; d_call: -; cdr3_nt: TGTGCCTGGAGTGGGCAGATTAGCAATCAGCCCCAGCATTTT; cdr3_aa: CAWSGQISNQPQHF
v_call: TRBV19; clone_size: -; j_call: TRBJ2-7; d_call: TRBD1; cdr3_nt: TGTGCCAGTAGTATAGACCCGGGACAGGGAAACTACGAGCAGTACTTC; cdr3_aa: CASSIDPGQGNYEQYF
v_call: TRBV15; clone_size: once; j_call: TRBJ2-7; d_call: -; cdr3_nt: TGTGCCACCAGCAGAAACTTCCAGGAGGGGACTCTACTCTACGAGCAGTACTTC; cdr3_aa: CATSRNFQEGTLLYEQYF
v_call: TRBV11-2; clone_size: -; j_call: TRBJ2-7; d_call: -; cdr3_nt: TGTGCCAGCAGCTTAGATCGACTAGGTGGAGAGCAGTACTTC; cdr3_aa: CASSLDRLGGEQYF
v_call: TRBV7-2; clone_size: -; j_call: TRBJ2-6; d_call: -; cdr3_nt: TGTGCCAGCAGCTTAGTGGGTCTCCCGGGTTCTGGGGCCAACGTCCTGACTTTC; cdr3_aa: CASSLVGLPGSGANVLTF
v_call: TRBV28; clone_size: -; j_call: TRBJ2-1; d_call: -; cdr3_nt: TGTGCCAGCAGTTCCCCCCGGACTGGCCAAATGGATGAGCAGTTCTTC; cdr3_aa: CASSSPRTGQMDEQFF
v_call: TRBV11-2; clone_size: -; j_call: TRBJ2-7; d_call: -; cdr3_nt: TGTGCCAGCAGCTTCGGGGACTTTCTCTACGAGCAGTACTTC; cdr3_aa: CASSFGDFLYEQYF
v_call: TRBV18; clone_size: -; j_call: TRBJ2-3; d_call: TRBD1; cdr3_nt: TGTGCCAGCTCAGGAGGGACAGGGGGCACAGATACGCAGTATTTT; cdr3_aa: CASSGGTGGTDTQYF
v_call: TRBV11-3; clone_size: few; j_call: TRBJ1-1; d_call: -; cdr3_nt: TGTGCCAGCTCCCGCAGGGCCTATACTGAAGCTTTCTTT; cdr3_aa: CASSRRAYTEAFF
v_call: TRBV7-6; clone_size: -; j_call: TRBJ2-7; d_call: TRBD2; cdr3_nt: TGTGCCAGCAGCTTAGCGGGGAGCGGGAGATCGCGCGAGCAGTACTTC; cdr3_aa: CASSLAGSGRSREQYF
v_call: TRBV6-6; clone_size: many; j_call: TRBJ1-1; d_call: -; cdr3_nt: TGTGCCAGCAGTCAGGCCTGGGAGGCTTTCTTT; cdr3_aa: CASSQAWEAFF
v_call: TRBV18; clone_size: -; j_call: TRBJ2-5; d_call: -; cdr3_nt: TGTGCCAGCTCGGCGCAGGGTCAAGAGACCCAGTACTTC; cdr3_aa: CASSAQGQETQYF
v_call: TRBV9; clone_size: -; j_call: TRBJ2-1; d_call: -; cdr3_nt: TGTGCCAGCAGCGTAAGGGCGGGGGCAGCGGTGTACAATGAGCAGTTCTTC; cdr3_aa: CASSVRAGAAVYNEQFF
v_call: TRBV7-2; clone_size: many; j_call: TRBJ1-2; d_call: -; cdr3_nt: TGTGCCAGCAGCGTATCGCGGGCCGTATTCGGAAACTATGGCTACACCTTC; cdr3_aa: CASSVSRAVFGNYGYTF
v_call: TRBV9; clone_size: -; j_call: TRBJ1-1; d_call: -; cdr3_nt: TGTGCCAGCAGCGTAGCCGGGACACTTAACACTGAAGCTTTCTTT; cdr3_aa: CASSVAGTLNTEAFF
v_call: TRBV7-9; clone_size: -; j_call: TRBJ1-2; d_call: -; cdr3_nt: TGTGCCAGCAGCGGGCGGGACGCCTATGGCTACACCTTC; cdr3_aa: CASSGRDAYGYTF
v_call: TRBV11-2; clone_size: -; j_call: TRBJ2-3; d_call: TRBD2; cdr3_nt: TGTGCCAGCAGCCCGACTAGCGGGGGGCAGGCAGATACGCAGTATTTT; cdr3_aa: CASSPTSGGQADTQYF
v_call: TRBV3-1/TRBV3-2; clone_size: many; j_call: TRBJ2-2; d_call: TRBD1; cdr3_nt: TGTGCCAGCAGCCACCCGGACAGGTGGACCACCGGGGAGCTGTTTTTT; cdr3_aa: CASSHPDRWTTGELFF
v_call: TRBV5-3; clone_size: -; j_call: TRBJ2-3; d_call: -; cdr3_nt: TGTGCCAGTAAAAAGCGAGTGGGGCCGGGAGATACGCAGTATTTT; cdr3_aa: CASKKRVGPGDTQYF
v_call: TRBV6-6; clone_size: -; j_call: TRBJ1-3; d_call: -; cdr3_nt: TGTGCCAGCAGGGCTTCCATTCACACCTCTGGAAACACCATATATTTT; cdr3_aa: CASRASIHTSGNTIYF
v_call: TRBV4-1; clone_size: -; j_call: TRBJ2-5; d_call: TRBD2; cdr3_nt: TGCGCCAGCAGCCCAACCGTGGCGACTAGCGGGGGAGAGACCCAGTACTTC; cdr3_aa: CASSPTVATSGGETQYF
v_call: TRBV19; clone_size: -; j_call: TRBJ1-5; d_call: TRBD1; cdr3_nt: TGTGCCAGCCGAGGACAGGCTAATAGCAATCAGCCCCAGCATTTT; cdr3_aa: CASRGQANSNQPQHF
v_call: TRBV21-1; clone_size: few; j_call: TRBJ2-7; d_call: -; cdr3_nt: TGTGCCAGCAGCAAAAGGACAGGGGGCTACGAGCAGTACTTC; cdr3_aa: CASSKRTGGYEQYF
v_call: TRBV5-4; clone_size: few; j_call: TRBJ2-3; d_call: TRBD1; cdr3_nt: TGTGCCAGCAGCTACGGGACAGCTAGCACAGATACGCAGTATTTT; cdr3_aa: CASSYGTASTDTQYF
v_call: TRBV19; clone_size: -; j_call: TRBJ1-4; d_call: -; cdr3_nt: TGTGCCAGTAGTATTCGTACAGCAACTAATGAAAAACTGTTTTTT; cdr3_aa: CASSIRTATNEKLFF
v_call: TRBV12-3/TRBV12-4; clone_size: -; j_call: TRBJ1-2; d_call: -; cdr3_nt: TGTGCCAGCAGTTTCTCTTATGGCTACACCTTC; cdr3_aa: CASSFSYGYTF
v_call: TRBV30; clone_size: -; j_call: TRBJ1-4; d_call: -; cdr3_nt: TGTGCCTGGAGGGAGCGGTCCAATGAAAAACTGTTTTTT; cdr3_aa: CAWRERSNEKLFF
v_call: TRBV7-2; clone_size: -; j_call: TRBJ1-1; d_call: -; cdr3_nt: TGTGCCAGCAGCGCTTGGGGGGGGGTAAACACTGAAGCTTTCTTT; cdr3_aa: CASSAWGGVNTEAFF
v_call: TRBV7-9; clone_size: -; j_call: TRBJ2-3; d_call: -; cdr3_nt: TGTGCCAGCAGCCGGGACACCTCAGATACGCAGTATTTT; cdr3_aa: CASSRDTSDTQYF
v_call: TRBV7-2; clone_size: once; j_call: TRBJ2-7; d_call: TRBD1; cdr3_nt: TGTGCCAGCAGCCCCCTCGGACAGGCCTACGAGCAGTACTTC; cdr3_aa: CASSPLGQAYEQYF
v_call: TRBV2; clone_size: -; j_call: TRBJ2-7; d_call: TRBD1; cdr3_nt: TGTGCCAGCAGGGGTATGGGACAGGGGGCGTACGAGCAGTACTTC; cdr3_aa: CASRGMGQGAYEQYF
v_call: TRBV19; clone_size: -; j_call: TRBJ1-1; d_call: -; cdr3_nt: TGTGCCAGTAGTATAGTCGAGGAGAACACTGAAGCTTTCTTT; cdr3_aa: CASSIVEENTEAFF
v_call: TRBV28; clone_size: -; j_call: TRBJ1-1; d_call: TRBD1; cdr3_nt: TGTGCCAGCAGTTTACCCCGACAGGGGGGGGCCACTGAAGCTTTCTTT; cdr3_aa: CASSLPRQGGATEAFF
v_call: TRBV20-1; clone_size: -; j_call: TRBJ2-5; d_call: -; cdr3_nt: TGCAGTGCTAATCTCTTGGAGACCCAGTACTTC; cdr3_aa: CSANLLETQYF
v_call: TRBV5-1; clone_size: once; j_call: TRBJ1-2; d_call: TRBD1; cdr3_nt: TGCGCCAGCAGCTTGAGTCCCGGGACAGAGGCTTATGGCTACACCTTC; cdr3_aa: CASSLSPGTEAYGYTF
v_call: TRBV7-2; clone_size: -; j_call: TRBJ1-6; d_call: -; cdr3_nt: TGTGCCAGCAGCTTAGACAGGGCCTCACCCCTCCACTTT; cdr3_aa: CASSLDRASPLHF
v_call: TRBV6-6; clone_size: -; j_call: TRBJ1-2; d_call: -; cdr3_nt: TGTGCCAGCAGCCTACCCCAGGGGAACTATGGCTACACCTTC; cdr3_aa: CASSLPQGNYGYTF
v_call: TRBV7-2; clone_size: -; j_call: TRBJ2-2; d_call: -; cdr3_nt: TGTGCCAGCAGCTTAGTGTCCGGGAGCGGCACCGGGGAGCTGTTTTTT; cdr3_aa: CASSLVSGSGTGELFF
v_call: TRBV24-1; clone_size: once; j_call: TRBJ2-3; d_call: TRBD2; cdr3_nt: TGTGCCACCAGTGATCAGCGGGGCGCGGGGGGGCCCGATACGCAGTATTTT; cdr3_aa: CATSDQRGAGGPDTQYF
v_call: TRBV5-5; clone_size: -; j_call: TRBJ2-5; d_call: -; cdr3_nt: TGTGCCAGCAGCCTGGTGGGCCCCCAGGCCCAGTACTTC; cdr3_aa: CASSLVGPQAQYF
v_call: TRBV5-1; clone_size: -; j_call: TRBJ2-1; d_call: -; cdr3_nt: TGCGCCAGCAGCTTGGACGGGAGTGGCTACAATGAGCAGTTCTTC; cdr3_aa: CASSLDGSGYNEQFF
v_call: TRBV7-9; clone_size: -; j_call: TRBJ2-2; d_call: -; cdr3_nt: TGTGCCAGCAGTATAGCGGCTACCGGGGAGCTGTTTTTT; cdr3_aa: CASSIAATGELFF
v_call: TRBV6-5; clone_size: -; j_call: TRBJ2-4; d_call: TRBD2; cdr3_nt: TGTGCCAGCAGTTTTAGCGGGGGCTCAAACATTCAGTACTTC; cdr3_aa: CASSFSGGSNIQYF
v_call: TRBV6-1; clone_size: -; j_call: TRBJ2-7; d_call: -; cdr3_nt: TGTGCCAGCAGTGAAGCGAGGCAATACGAGCAGTACTTC; cdr3_aa: CASSEARQYEQYF
v_call: TRBV6-5; clone_size: once; j_call: TRBJ2-4; d_call: TRBD1; cdr3_nt: TGTGCCAGCAGGGGGACAGGGGCCAAAAACATTCAGTACTTC; cdr3_aa: CASRGTGAKNIQYF